The entry that follows covers one T cell receptor beta chain sequence. The CDR3 spans 13 residues. Per the germline V gene, CDR1 is LGHDT and CDR2 is YNNKEL (reference sequence). V was clipped by 2 bases and J by 2 bases, with 6 bases between them. The data were obtained in a study of blood T cell repertoires in COVID-19. Assay: immunoSEQ multiplex PCR; the TCRdb copy retains only in-frame clones and omits some. The repertoire includes 190,000 or so clones, around 82% of them detected once, and around 7.5% sits in the top ten. The TCR was taken from a man aged 40-49 years who had recovered from COVID-19. The chain combines TRBV3-1 (or the pseudogene TRBV3-2) with TRBJ1-2, with D uncertain. Sequences were obtained from PBMCs or T cells enriched from blood (not recorded which). CDR3 DNA: TGTGCCAGCAGCCAACAGGCGAACTATGGCTACACCTTC. Its translation is CASSQQANYGYTF.